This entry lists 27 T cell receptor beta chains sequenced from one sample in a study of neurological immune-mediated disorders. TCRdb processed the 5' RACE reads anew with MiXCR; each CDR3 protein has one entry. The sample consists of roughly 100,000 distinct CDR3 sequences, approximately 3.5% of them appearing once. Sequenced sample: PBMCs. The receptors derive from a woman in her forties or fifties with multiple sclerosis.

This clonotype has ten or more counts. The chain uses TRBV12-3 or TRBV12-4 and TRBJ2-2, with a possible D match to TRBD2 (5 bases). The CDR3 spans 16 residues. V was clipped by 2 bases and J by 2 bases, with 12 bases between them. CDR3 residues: CASSLLGGLNTGELFF. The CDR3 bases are TGTGCCAGCAGTTTATTAGGAGGACTCAACACCGGGGAGCTGTTTTTT.

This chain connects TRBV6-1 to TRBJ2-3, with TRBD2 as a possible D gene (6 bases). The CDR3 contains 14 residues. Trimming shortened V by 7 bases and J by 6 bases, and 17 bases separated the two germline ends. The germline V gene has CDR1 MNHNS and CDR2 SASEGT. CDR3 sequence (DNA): TGTGCCAGCACTATCCCCGGAGGGTACGATACGCAGTATTTT. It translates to CASTIPGGYDTQYF.

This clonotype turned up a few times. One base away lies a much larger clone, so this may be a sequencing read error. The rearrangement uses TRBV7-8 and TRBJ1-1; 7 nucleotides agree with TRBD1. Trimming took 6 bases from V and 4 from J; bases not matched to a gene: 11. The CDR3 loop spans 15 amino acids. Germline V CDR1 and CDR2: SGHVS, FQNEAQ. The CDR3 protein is CASRLREGASTEAFF. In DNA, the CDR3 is TGTGCCAGCAGATTAAGGGAGGGGGCGTCCACTGAAGCTTTCTTT. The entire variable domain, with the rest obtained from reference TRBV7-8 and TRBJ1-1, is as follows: GAGVSQSPRYKVAKRGQDVALRCDPISGHVSLFWYQQALGQGPEFLTYFQNEAQLDKSGLPSDRFFAERPEGSVSTLKIQRTQQEDSAVYLCASRLREGASTEAFFGQGTRLTVV.

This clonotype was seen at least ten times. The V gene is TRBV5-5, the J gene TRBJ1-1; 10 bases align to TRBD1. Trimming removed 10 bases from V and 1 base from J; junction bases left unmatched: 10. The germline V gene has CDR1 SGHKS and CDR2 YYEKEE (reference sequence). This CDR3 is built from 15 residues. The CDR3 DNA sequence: TGTGCCGAGAGCCCGGGACAGGGGACGAACACTGAAGCTTTCTTT. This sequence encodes CAESPGQGTNTEAFF.

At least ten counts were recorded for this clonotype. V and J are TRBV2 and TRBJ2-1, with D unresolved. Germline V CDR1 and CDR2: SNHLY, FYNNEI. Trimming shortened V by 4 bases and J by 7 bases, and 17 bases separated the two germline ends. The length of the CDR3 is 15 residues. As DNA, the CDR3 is TGTGCCAGCAGTGTGCCGGGTCTTCATGCTAATGAGCAGTTCTTC. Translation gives CASSVPGLHANEQFF.

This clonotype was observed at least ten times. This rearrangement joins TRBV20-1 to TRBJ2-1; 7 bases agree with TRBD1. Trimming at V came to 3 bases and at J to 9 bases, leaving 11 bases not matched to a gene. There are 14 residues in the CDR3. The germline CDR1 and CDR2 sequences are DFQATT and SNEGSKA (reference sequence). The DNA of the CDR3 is TGCAGTGCTAGCGAGGGGGCGGACGACCGTGAGCAGTTCTTC. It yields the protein CSASEGADDREQFF.

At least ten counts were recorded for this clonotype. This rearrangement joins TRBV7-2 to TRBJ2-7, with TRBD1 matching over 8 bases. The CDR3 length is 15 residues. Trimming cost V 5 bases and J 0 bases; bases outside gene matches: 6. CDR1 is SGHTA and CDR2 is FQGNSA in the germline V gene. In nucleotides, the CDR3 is TGTGCCAGCAGCCCCGGGACAGGCCGCTCCTACGAGCAGTACTTC. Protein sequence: CASSPGTGRSYEQYF.

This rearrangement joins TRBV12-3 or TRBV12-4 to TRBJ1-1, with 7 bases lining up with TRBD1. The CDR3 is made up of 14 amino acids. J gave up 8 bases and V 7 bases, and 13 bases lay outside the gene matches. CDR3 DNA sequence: TGTGCCAGCACCGACAGGGCCGCCGGGCGGGAAGCTTTCTTT. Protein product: CASTDRAAGREAFF.

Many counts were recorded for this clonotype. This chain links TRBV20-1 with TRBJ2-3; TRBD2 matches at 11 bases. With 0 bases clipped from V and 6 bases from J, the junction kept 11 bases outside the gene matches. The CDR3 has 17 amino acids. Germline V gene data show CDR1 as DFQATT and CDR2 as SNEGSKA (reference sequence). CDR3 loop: CSARDDIVAGGMDTQYF. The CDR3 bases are TGCAGTGCTAGAGATGATATCGTAGCGGGGGGGATGGATACGCAGTATTTT.

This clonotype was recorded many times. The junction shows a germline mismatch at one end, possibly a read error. For the CDR3, the DNA is TGCAGTGCTAGAGAGACAGAACAAGAAGTTTTCTTT. It encodes CSARETEQEVFF. V and J are TRBV20-1 and TRBJ1-1; D possibly corresponds to TRBD1 (5 bases). CDR3 length equals 12 residues. Germline assignment: CDR1 DFQATT and CDR2 SNEGSKA (reference sequence).

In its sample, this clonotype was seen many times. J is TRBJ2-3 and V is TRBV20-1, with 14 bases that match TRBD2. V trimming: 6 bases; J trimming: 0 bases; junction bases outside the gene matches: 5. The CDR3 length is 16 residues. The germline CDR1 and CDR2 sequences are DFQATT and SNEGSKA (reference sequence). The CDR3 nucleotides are TGCAGTGCCGGGACTAGCGGGGGCCACAGCACAGATACGCAGTATTTT. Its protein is CSAGTSGGHSTDTQYF.

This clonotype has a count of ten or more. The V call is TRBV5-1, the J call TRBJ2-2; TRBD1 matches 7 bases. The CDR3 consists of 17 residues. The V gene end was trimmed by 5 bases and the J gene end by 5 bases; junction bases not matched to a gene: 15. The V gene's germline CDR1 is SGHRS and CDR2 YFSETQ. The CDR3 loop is CASRTGTAPSGTGELFF. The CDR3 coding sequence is TGCGCCAGCAGAACCGGGACAGCGCCATCGGGTACCGGGGAGCTGTTTTTT.

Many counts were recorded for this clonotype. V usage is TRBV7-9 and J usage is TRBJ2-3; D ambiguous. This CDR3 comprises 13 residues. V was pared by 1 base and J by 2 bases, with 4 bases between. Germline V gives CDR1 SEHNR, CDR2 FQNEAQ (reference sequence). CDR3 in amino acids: CASSLENTDTQYF. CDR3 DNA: TGTGCCAGCAGCTTAGAGAACACAGATACGCAGTATTTT. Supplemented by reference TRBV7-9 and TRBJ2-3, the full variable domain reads DTGVSQNPRHKITKRGQNVTFRCDPISEHNRLYWYRQTLGQGPEFLTYFQNEAQLEKSRLLSDRFSAERPKGSFSTLEIQRTEQGDSAMYLCASSLENTDTQYFGPGTRLTVL.

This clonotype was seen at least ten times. The CDR3 DNA is TGTGCCAGCAAGCCCGATCGTACGACCACCCCCGGGGAGCTGTTTTTT. It codes for CASKPDRTTTPGELFF. The chain uses TRBV2 and TRBJ2-2; no reliable D call. The germline V and J ends were trimmed by 7 bases and 6 bases, with 21 bases remaining between them. Germline CDR1 reads SNHLY; CDR2 reads FYNNEI. The CDR3 spans 16 residues.

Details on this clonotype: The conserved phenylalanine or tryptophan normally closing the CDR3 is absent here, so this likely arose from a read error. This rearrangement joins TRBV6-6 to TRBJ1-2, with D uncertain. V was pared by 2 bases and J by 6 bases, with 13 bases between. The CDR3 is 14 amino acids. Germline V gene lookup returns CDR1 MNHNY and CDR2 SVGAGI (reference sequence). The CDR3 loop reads CASSYGKAKDGYTC. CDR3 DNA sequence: TGTGCCAGCAGTTACGGAAAGGCAAAGGATGGCTACACCTGC.

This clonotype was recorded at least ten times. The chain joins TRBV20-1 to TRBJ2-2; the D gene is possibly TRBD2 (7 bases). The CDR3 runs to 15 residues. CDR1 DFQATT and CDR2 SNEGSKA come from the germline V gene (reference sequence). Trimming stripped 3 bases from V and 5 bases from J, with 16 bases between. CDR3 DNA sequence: TGCAGTGCTAGCCACCGGGGGGCGGGGACCGGGGAGCTGTTTTTT. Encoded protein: CSASHRGAGTGELFF.

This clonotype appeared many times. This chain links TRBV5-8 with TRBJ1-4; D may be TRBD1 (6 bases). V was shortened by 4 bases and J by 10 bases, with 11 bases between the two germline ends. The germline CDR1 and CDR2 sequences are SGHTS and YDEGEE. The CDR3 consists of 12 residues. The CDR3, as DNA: TGTGCCAGCAGCCACCAAGGGGGAAAACTGTTTTTT. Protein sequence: CASSHQGGKLFF.

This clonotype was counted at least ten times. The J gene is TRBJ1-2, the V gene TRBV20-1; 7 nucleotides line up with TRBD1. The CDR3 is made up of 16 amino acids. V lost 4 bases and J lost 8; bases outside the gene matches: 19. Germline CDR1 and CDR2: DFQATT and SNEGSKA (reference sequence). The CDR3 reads CSATLGQLLTYSGYTF. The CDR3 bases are TGCAGTGCTACTTTGGGACAGCTGCTAACCTACTCGGGCTACACCTTC.

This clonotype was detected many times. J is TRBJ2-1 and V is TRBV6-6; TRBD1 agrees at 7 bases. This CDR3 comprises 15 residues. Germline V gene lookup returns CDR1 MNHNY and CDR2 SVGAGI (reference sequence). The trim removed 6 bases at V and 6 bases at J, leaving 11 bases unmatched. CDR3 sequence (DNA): TGTGCCAGCAGCCCCGTAGGGCAGGGGGTCAATGAGCAGTTCTTC. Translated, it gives CASSPVGQGVNEQFF.

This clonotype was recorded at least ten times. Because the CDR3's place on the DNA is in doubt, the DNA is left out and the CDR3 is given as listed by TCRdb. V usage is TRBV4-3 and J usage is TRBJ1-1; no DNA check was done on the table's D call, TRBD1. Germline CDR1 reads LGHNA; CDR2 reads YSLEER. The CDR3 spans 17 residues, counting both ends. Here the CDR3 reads CASSQDLSWERNTEAFF.

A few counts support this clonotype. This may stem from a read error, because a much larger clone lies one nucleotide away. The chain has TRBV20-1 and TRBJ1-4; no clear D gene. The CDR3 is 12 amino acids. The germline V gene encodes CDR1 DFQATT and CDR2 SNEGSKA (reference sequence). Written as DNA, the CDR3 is TGCAGTGCTAGTTTTGATAGTGAAACACTGTTTTTT. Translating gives CSASFDSETLFF.

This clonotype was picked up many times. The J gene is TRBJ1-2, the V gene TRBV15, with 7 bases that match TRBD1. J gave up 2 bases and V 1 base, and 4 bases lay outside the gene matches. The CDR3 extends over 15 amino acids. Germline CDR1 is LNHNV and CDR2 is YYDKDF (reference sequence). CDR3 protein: CATSRGGGRNYGYTF. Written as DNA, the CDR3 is TGTGCCACCAGCAGAGGAGGGGGCAGAAACTATGGCTACACCTTC. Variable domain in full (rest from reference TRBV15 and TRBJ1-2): DAMVIQNPRYQVTQFGKPVTLSCSQTLNHNVMYWYQQKSSQAPKLLFHYYDKDFNNEADTPDNFQSRRPNTSFCFLDIRSPGLGDTAMYLCATSRGGGRNYGYTFGSGTRLTVV.

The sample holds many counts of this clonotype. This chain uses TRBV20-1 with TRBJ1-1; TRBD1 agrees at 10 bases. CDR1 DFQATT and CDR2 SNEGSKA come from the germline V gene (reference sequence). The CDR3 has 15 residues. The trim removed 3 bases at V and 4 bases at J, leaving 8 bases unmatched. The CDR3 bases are TGCAGTGCTAGTAGCCCCCGGGACAGGGGCACTGAAGCTTTCTTT. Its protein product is CSASSPRDRGTEAFF.

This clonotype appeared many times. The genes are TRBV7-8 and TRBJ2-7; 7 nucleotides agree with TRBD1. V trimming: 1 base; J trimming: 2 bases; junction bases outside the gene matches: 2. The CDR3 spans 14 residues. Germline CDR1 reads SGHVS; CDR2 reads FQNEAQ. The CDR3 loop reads CASSLEGTAYEQYF. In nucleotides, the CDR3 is TGTGCCAGCAGCTTAGAAGGGACAGCCTACGAGCAGTACTTC. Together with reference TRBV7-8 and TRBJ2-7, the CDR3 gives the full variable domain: GAGVSQSPRYKVAKRGQDVALRCDPISGHVSLFWYQQALGQGPEFLTYFQNEAQLDKSGLPSDRFFAERPEGSVSTLKIQRTQQEDSAVYLCASSLEGTAYEQYFGPGTRLTVT.

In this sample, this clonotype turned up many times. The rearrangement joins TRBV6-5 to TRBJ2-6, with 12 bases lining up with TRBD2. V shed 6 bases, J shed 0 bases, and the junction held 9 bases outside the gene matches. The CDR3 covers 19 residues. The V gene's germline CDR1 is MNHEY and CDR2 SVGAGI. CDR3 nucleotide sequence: TGTGCCAGCAGACCCCCTAGCGGGGGGGTTTCCTCTGGGGCCAACGTCCTGACTTTC. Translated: CASRPPSGGVSSGANVLTF.

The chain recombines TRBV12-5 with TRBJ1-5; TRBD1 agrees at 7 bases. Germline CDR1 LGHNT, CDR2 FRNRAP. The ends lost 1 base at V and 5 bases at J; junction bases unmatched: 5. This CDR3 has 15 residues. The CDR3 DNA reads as TGTGCTAGTGGTTTGGGAACAGGGGCGTATCAGCCCCAGCATTTT. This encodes CASGLGTGAYQPQHF.

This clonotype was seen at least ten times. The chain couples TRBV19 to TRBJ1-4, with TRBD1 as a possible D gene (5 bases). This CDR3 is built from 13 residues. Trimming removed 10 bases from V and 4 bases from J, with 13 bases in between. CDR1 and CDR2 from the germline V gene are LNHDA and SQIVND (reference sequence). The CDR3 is CATPGRDNEKLFF. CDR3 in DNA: TGTGCCACTCCGGGACGCGATAATGAAAAACTGTTTTTT.